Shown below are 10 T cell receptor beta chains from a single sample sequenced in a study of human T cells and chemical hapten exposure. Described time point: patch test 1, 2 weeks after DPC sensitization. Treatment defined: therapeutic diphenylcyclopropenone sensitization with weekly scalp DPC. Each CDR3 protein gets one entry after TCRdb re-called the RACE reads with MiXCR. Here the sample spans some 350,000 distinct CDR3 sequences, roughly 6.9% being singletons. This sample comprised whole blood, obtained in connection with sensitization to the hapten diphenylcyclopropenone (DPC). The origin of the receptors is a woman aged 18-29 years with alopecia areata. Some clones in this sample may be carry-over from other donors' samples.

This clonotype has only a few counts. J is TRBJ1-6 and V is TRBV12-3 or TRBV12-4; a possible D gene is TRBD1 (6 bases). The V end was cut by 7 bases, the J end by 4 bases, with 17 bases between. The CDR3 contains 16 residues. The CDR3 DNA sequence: TGTGCCAGCACCGACAGTCGGGGGCGGTATAATTCACCCCTCCACTTT. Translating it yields CASTDSRGRYNSPLHF.

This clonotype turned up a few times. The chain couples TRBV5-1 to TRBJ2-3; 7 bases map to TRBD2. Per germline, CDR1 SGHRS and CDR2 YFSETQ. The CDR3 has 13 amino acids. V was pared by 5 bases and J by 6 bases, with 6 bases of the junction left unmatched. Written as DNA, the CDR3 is TGCGCCAGCAGACCGGGACTAACGGATACGCAGTATTTT. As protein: CASRPGLTDTQYF.

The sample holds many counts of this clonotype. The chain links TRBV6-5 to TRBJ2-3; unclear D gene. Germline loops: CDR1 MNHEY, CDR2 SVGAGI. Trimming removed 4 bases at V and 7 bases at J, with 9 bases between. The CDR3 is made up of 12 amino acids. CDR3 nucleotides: TGTGCCAGCAGTTCTCCGACCTATACGCAGTATTTT. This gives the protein CASSSPTYTQYF.

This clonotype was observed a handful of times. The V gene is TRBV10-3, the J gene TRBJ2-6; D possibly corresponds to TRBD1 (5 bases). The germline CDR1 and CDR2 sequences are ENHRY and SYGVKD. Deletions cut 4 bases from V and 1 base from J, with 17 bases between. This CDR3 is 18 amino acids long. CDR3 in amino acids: CAISARADRSSGANVLTF. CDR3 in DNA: TGTGCCATCAGTGCCAGGGCCGACCGCTCATCTGGGGCCAACGTCCTGACTTTC.

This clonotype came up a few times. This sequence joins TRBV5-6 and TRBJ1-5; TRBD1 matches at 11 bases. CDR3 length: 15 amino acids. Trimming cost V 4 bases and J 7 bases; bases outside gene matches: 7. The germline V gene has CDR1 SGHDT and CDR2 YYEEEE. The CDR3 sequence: CASSPGTGGFQPQHF. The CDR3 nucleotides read TGTGCCAGCAGCCCGGGGACAGGGGGATTCCAGCCCCAGCATTTT.

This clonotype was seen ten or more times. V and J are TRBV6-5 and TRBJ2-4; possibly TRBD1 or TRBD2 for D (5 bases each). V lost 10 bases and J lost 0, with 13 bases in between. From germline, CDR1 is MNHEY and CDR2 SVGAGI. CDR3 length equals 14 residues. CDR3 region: CATMGDLAKNIQYF. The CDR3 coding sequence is TGTGCCACCATGGGGGATCTAGCCAAAAACATTCAGTACTTC.

The CDR3 loop reads CASGPGETRGETQYF. The CDR3 coding sequence is TGTGCCAGCGGGCCCGGAGAAACTAGGGGGGAGACCCAGTACTTC. The J gene is TRBJ2-5, the V gene TRBV6-5, with D perhaps TRBD1 (6 bases). Trimming removed 8 bases at V and 5 bases at J, with 21 bases between. CDR1 MNHEY and CDR2 SVGAGI come from the germline V gene. The CDR3 has 15 residues.

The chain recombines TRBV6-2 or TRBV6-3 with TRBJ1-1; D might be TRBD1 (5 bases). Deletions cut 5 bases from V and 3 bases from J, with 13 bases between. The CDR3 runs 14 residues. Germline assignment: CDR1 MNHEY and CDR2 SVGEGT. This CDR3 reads CASSTQGGDTEAFF. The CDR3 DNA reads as TGTGCCAGCAGTACCCAGGGAGGGGACACTGAAGCTTTCTTT.

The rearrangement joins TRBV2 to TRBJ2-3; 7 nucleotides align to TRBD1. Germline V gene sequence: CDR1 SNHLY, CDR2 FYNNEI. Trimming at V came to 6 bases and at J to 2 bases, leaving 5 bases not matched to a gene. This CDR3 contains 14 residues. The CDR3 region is CASRRGQFTDTQYF. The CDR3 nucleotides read TGTGCCAGCAGGAGGGGACAGTTCACAGATACGCAGTATTTT.

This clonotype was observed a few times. CDR3 DNA: TGTGCCAGCAGCGTGGCAGGGAGGGGTACAGATACGCAGTATTTT. Translation: CASSVAGRGTDTQYF. The chain is built from TRBV9 and TRBJ2-3; 7 bases align to TRBD2. Trimming removed 2 bases from V and 3 bases from J; junction bases left unmatched: 6. CDR3 length: 15 residues. In germline, CDR1 is SGDLS, CDR2 YYNGEE.